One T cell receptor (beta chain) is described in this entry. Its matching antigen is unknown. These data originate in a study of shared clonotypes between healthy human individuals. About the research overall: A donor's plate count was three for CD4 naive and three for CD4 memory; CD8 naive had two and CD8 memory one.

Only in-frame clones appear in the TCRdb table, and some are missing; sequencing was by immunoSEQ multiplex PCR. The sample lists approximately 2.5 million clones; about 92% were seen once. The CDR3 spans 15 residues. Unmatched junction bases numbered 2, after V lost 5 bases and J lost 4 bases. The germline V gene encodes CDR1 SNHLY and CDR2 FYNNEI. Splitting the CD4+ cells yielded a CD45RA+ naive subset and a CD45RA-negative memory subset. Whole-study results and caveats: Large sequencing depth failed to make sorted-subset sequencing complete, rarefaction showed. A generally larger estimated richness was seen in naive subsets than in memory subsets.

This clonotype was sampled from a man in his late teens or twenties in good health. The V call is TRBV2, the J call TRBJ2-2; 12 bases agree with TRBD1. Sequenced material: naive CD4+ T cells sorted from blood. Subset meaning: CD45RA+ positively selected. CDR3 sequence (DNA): TGTGCCAGCAGTCCGGGACAGGGGGCCACCGGGGAGCTGTTTTTT. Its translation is CASSPGQGATGELFF. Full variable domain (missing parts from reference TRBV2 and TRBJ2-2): EPEVTQTPSHQVTQMGQEVILRCVPISNHLYFYWYRQILGQKVEFLVSFYNNEISEKSEIFDDQFSVERPDGSNFTLKIRSTKLEDSAMYFCASSPGQGATGELFFGEGSRLTVL.